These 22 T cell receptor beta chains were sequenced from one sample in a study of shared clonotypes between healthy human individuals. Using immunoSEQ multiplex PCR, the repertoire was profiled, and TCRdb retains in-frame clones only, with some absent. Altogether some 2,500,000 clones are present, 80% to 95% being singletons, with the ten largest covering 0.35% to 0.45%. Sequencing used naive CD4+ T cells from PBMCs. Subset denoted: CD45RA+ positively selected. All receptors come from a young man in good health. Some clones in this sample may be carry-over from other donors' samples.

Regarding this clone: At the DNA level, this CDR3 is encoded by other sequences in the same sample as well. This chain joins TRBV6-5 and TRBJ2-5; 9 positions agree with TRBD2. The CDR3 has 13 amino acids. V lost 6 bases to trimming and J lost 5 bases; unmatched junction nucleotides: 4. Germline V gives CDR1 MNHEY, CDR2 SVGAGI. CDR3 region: CASRLAGVETQYF. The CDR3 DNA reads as TGTGCCAGCAGATTAGCGGGAGTCGAGACCCAGTACTTC.

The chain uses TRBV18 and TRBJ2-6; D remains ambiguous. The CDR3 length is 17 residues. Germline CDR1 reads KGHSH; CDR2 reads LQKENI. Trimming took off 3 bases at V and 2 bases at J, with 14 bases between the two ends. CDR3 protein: CASSPLLISAGANVLTF. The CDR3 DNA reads TGTGCCAGCTCACCCTTGCTTATCTCAGCTGGGGCCAACGTCCTGACTTTC.

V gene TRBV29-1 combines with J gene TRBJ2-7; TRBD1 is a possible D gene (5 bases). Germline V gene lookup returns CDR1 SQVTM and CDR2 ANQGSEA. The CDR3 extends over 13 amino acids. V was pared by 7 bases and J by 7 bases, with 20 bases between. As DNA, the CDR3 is TGCAGCGGGGGCGGCAGACTGTCTCGGGAGCAGTACTTC. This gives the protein CSGGGRLSREQYF.

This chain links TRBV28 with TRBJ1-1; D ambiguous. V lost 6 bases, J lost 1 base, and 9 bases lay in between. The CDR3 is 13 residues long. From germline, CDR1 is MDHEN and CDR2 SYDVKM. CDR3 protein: CASRGVWNTEAFF. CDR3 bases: TGTGCCAGCAGGGGCGTTTGGAACACTGAAGCTTTCTTT.

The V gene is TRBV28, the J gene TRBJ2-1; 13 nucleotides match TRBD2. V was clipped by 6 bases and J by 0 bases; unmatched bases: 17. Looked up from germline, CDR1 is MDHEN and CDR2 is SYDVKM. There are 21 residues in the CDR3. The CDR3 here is CASRTLLRLAGGESSYNEQFF. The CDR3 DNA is TGTGCCAGCAGGACGCTTTTACGACTAGCGGGAGGCGAGAGCTCCTACAATGAGCAGTTCTTC.

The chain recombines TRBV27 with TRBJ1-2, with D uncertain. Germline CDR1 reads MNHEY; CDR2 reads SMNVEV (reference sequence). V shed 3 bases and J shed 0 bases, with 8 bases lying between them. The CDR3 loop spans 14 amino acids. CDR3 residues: CASSFSGANYGYTF. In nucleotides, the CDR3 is TGTGCCAGCAGTTTTAGTGGGGCTAACTATGGCTACACCTTC.

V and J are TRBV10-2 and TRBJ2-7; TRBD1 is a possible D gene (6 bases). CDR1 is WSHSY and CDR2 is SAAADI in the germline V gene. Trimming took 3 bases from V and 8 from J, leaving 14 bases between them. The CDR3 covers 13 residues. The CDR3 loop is CASSELGAVKQYF. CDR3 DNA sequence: TGCGCCAGCAGTGAATTGGGGGCGGTTAAGCAGTACTTC.

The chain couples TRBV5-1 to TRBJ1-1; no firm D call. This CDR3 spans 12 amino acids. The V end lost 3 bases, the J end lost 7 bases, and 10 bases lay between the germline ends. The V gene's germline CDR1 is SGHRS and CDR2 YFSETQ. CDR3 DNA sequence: TGCGCCAGCAGCTGGGGAGAGTTTGAAGCTTTCTTT. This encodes CASSWGEFEAFF.

The CDR3, as DNA: TGTGCCATCGGGACTAGCGGGGTTAACCCCTACGAGCAGTACTTC. Translated, it gives CAIGTSGVNPYEQYF. The chain links TRBV7-8 to TRBJ2-7, with TRBD2 matching 13 bases. The ends lost 10 bases at V and 2 bases at J; junction bases unmatched: 8. From germline, CDR1 is SGHVS and CDR2 FQNEAQ. CDR3 length: 15 amino acids.

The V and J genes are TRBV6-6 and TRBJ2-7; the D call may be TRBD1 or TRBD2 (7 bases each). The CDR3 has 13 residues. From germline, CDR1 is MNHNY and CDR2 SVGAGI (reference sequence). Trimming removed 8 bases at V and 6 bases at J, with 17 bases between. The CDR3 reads CASGGEGAGEQYF. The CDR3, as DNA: TGTGCCAGCGGAGGGGAGGGGGCAGGCGAGCAGTACTTC.

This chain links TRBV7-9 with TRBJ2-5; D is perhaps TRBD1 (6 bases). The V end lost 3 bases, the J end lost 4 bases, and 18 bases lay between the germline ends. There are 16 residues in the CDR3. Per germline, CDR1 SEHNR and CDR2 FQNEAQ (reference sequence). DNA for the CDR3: TGTGCCAGCAGCTTGGCGTTTCAGGGGCGAGGAGAGACCCAGTACTTC. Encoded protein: CASSLAFQGRGETQYF.

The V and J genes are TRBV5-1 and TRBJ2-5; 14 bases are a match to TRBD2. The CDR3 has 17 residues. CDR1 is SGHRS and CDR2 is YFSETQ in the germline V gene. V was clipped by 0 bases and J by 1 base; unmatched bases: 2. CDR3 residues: CASSLVGLAGVQETQYF. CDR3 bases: TGCGCCAGCAGCTTGGTGGGACTAGCGGGAGTCCAAGAGACCCAGTACTTC.

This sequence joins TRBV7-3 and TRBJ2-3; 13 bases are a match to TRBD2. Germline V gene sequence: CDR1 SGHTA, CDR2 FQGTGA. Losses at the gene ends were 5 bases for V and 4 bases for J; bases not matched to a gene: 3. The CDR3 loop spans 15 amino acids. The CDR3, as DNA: TGTGCCAGCAGCCCCGGACTAGCGGGAGCAGATACGCAGTATTTT. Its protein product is CASSPGLAGADTQYF.

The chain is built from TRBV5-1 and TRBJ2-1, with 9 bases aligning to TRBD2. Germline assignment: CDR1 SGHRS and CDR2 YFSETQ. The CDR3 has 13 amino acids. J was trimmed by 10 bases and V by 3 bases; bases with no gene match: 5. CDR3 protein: CASSSTSGLEQFF. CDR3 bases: TGCGCCAGCAGCTCAACTAGCGGGCTCGAGCAGTTCTTC.

The chain's CDR3 is CASSHGAQNIQYF. The CDR3 bases are TGTGCCAGCAGCCACGGGGCACAAAACATTCAGTACTTC. V gene TRBV11-1 combines with J gene TRBJ2-4, with D tentatively TRBD1 or TRBD2 (5 bases each). The CDR3 totals 13 residues. The ends were cut back, 5 bases at V and 5 bases at J, with 10 bases in the middle. Germline CDR1 and CDR2: SGHAT and FQDESV (reference sequence).

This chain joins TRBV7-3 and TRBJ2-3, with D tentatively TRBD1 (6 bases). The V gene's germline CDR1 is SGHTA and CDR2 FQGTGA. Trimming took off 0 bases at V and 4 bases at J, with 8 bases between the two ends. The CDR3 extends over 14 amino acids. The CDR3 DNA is TGTGCCAGCAGCTTAACGGGGGCCTCAGATACGCAGTATTTT. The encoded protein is CASSLTGASDTQYF. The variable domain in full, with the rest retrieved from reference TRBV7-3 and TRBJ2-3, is GAGVSQTPSNKVTEKGKYVELRCDPISGHTALYWYRQSLGQGPEFLIYFQGTGAADDSGLPNDRFFAVRPEGSVSTLKIQRTERGDSAVYLCASSLTGASDTQYFGPGTRLTVL.

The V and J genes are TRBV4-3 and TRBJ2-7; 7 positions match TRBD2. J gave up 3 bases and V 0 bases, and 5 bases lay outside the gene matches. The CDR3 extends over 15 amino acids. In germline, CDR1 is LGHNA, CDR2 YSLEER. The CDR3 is CASSQEVAGDYEQYF. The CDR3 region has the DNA TGCGCCAGCAGCCAAGAAGTGGCGGGGGACTACGAGCAGTACTTC.

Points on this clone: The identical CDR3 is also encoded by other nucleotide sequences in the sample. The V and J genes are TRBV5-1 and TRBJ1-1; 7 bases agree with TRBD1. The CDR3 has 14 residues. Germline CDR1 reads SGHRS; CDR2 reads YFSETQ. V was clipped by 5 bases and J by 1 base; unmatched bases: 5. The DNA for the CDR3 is TGCGCCAGCAGTCGAGGGACAGAGAACACTGAAGCTTTCTTT. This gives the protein CASSRGTENTEAFF.

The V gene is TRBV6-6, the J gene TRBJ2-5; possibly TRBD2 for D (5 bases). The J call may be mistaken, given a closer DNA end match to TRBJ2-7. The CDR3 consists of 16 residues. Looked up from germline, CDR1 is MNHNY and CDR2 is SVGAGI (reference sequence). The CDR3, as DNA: TGTGCCAGCAGTCCGGAGGATAAGCGGTACTCCTACGAGCAGTACTTC. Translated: CASSPEDKRYSYEQYF.

The CDR3 region has the DNA TGTGCCAGCAGCGAACTAAGCGGTAGCTCCTACAATGAGCAGTTCTTC. This encodes CASSELSGSSYNEQFF. This chain links TRBV25-1 with TRBJ2-1; a weak D match, TRBD2 (5 bases). CDR1 and CDR2 from the germline V gene are MGHDK and SYGVNS. The CDR3 sequence is 16 residues long. V was shortened by 6 bases and J by 0 bases, with 15 bases between the two germline ends. The whole variable domain, remainder taken from reference TRBV25-1 and TRBJ2-1, is EADIYQTPRYLVIGTGKKITLECSQTMGHDKMYWYQQDPGMELHLIHYSYGVNSTEKGDLSSESTVSRIRTEHFPLTLESARPSHTSQYLCASSELSGSSYNEQFFGPGTRLTVL.

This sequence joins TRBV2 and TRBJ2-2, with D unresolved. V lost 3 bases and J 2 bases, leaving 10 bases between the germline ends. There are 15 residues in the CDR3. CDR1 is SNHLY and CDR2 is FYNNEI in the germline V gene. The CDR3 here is CASSDYTRNTGELFF. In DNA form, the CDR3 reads TGTGCCAGCAGTGATTATACCCGAAACACCGGGGAGCTGTTTTTT.

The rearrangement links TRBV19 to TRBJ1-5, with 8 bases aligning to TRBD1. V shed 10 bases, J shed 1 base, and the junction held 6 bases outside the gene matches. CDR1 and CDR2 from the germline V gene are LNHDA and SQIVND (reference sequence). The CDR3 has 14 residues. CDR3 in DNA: TGTGCCACCTCAGGGGGCCGGAGCAATCAGCCCCAGCATTTT. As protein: CATSGGRSNQPQHF.